The 16 T cell receptor beta chains in this list originate from one sample, sequenced in a study of blood T cell repertoires in COVID-19. Only in-frame clones appear in the TCRdb table, and some are missing; sequencing was by immunoSEQ multiplex PCR. The repertoire holds under 300,000 clones, nearly 90% seen once, with 2% to 2.5% in the top ten. Sequenced: peripheral blood. Receptors were obtained from a woman aged 60-70 years with COVID-19, enrolled during active disease.

Concerning this clone: The junction differs from germline at one of its ends, possibly a read error. The chain employs TRBV30 and TRBJ2-7; tentative D call: TRBD2 (6 bases). CDR1 is GTSNPN and CDR2 is SVGIG in the germline V gene (reference sequence). There are 11 residues in the CDR3. CDR3 sequence (DNA): TGTGCCGCTGCTAGGGGCGGGGAGCAGTGCTTC. It encodes CAAARGGEQCF.

The chain is built from TRBV3-1 (or the pseudogene TRBV3-2) and TRBJ2-3; D perhaps matches TRBD1 (7 bases). The CDR3 runs to 14 residues. Deletions cut 7 bases from V and 3 bases from J, with 14 bases between. The germline gives CDR1 LGHDT, CDR2 YNNKEL (reference sequence). CDR3 region: CASTQGGRTDTQYF. The CDR3 nucleotides are TGTGCCAGCACCCAGGGGGGAAGGACAGATACGCAGTATTTT.

The chain employs TRBV7-9 and TRBJ2-5; 11 bases agree with TRBD2. CDR3 length: 14 amino acids. Trimming took 5 bases from V and 3 from J; bases not matched to a gene: 2. CDR1 and CDR2 (germline): SEHNR, FQNEAQ (reference sequence). For the CDR3, the DNA is TGTGCCAGCAGCCCGGGACTAGCGGAAGAGACCCAGTACTTC. Encoded protein: CASSPGLAEETQYF.

The chain joins TRBV6-5 to TRBJ2-3, with D possibly matching TRBD1 (5 bases). With 0 bases removed from V and 0 bases from J, the gap between germline ends came to 10 bases. The germline V gene has CDR1 MNHEY and CDR2 SVGAGI. CDR3 length equals 16 residues. The DNA for the CDR3 is TGTGCCAGCAGTTACTCGGGGCTGGCTAGCACAGATACGCAGTATTTT. As protein: CASSYSGLASTDTQYF.

V usage is TRBV4-2 and J usage is TRBJ1-1, with 12 bases lining up with TRBD1. The CDR3 extends over 16 amino acids. J lost 3 bases, V lost 1 base, and 3 bases had no gene match. CDR1 and CDR2 from the germline V gene are LGHNA and YNFKEQ. For the CDR3, the DNA is TGTGCCAGCAGCCAAGGGGACAGGGGGCTTGACACTGAAGCTTTCTTT. This gives the protein CASSQGDRGLDTEAFF.

The rearrangement links TRBV2 to TRBJ1-1; D is undetermined. CDR1 and CDR2 from the germline V gene are SNHLY and FYNNEI. This CDR3 contains 14 residues. The V and J ends lost 11 bases and 1 base respectively, with 17 bases between them. CDR3 protein: CAPRTDSSNTEAFF. The CDR3 region has the DNA TGTGCCCCCCGGACGGACTCTTCGAACACTGAAGCTTTCTTT.

The chain carries TRBV27 and TRBJ1-2; a weak D match, TRBD1 (6 bases). The CDR3 contains 15 residues. Germline V gene lookup returns CDR1 MNHEY and CDR2 SMNVEV (reference sequence). V was shortened by 5 bases and J by 0 bases, with 13 bases between the two germline ends. DNA of the CDR3: TGTGCCAGCAGTCCCAGACAGGAAACTAACTATGGCTACACCTTC. Translated: CASSPRQETNYGYTF.

The CDR3 spells CASSPGGQAANEKLFF. CDR3 in DNA: TGCGCCAGCAGCCCAGGGGGACAGGCGGCGAATGAAAAACTGTTTTTT. The chain couples TRBV4-1 to TRBJ1-4, with 8 bases matching TRBD1. V shed 4 bases and J 5 bases; nucleotides not matched to a gene: 9. This CDR3 has 16 amino acids. Germline V gene sequence: CDR1 MGHRA, CDR2 YSYEKL.

V and J are TRBV6-2 or TRBV6-3 and TRBJ2-3, with D possibly being TRBD2 (7 bases). The germline V gene encodes CDR1 MNHEY and CDR2 SVGEGT. The CDR3 extends over 15 amino acids. The V end lost 6 bases, the J end lost 0 bases, and 13 bases lay between the germline ends. The CDR3, as DNA: TGTGCCAGCAGCTCACGGGGGGCTAGCACAGATACGCAGTATTTT. This translates into CASSSRGASTDTQYF.

This clone appeared once. The CDR3 DNA reads TGTGCCAGTAGTATAAGGGCAGGGGGCAGCACAGATACGCAGTATTTT. Translation: CASSIRAGGSTDTQYF. The rearrangement links TRBV19 to TRBJ2-3; 8 nucleotides line up with TRBD1. The CDR3 has 16 amino acids. V shed 2 bases and J 0 bases; nucleotides not matched to a gene: 4. The germline V gene has CDR1 LNHDA and CDR2 SQIVND (reference sequence).

V usage is TRBV7-6 and J usage is TRBJ1-6; tentatively, D is TRBD1 (6 bases). Trimming cost V 5 bases and J 8 bases, with 13 bases left between them. Germline V lookup: CDR1 SGHVS, CDR2 FNYEAQ. The CDR3 covers 14 residues. The chain's CDR3 is CASSPEQGDSPLHF. The CDR3 bases are TGTGCCAGCAGCCCCGAACAGGGTGATTCACCCCTCCACTTT.

V gene TRBV11-2 combines with J gene TRBJ1-3, with a possible D match to TRBD1 (6 bases). V was clipped by 5 bases and J by 6 bases, with 29 bases between them. CDR1 and CDR2 from the germline V gene are SGHAT and FQNNGV. This CDR3 contains 19 residues. The CDR3 DNA follows: TGTGCCAGCAGCCGCAAGTTACCCCGGACAGCCACCGAGGAAAACACCATATATTTT. Translation gives CASSRKLPRTATEENTIYF. The whole variable domain, remainder taken from reference TRBV11-2 and TRBJ1-3, is EAGVAQSPRYKIIEKRQSVAFWCNPISGHATLYWYQQILGQGPKLLIQFQNNGVVDDSQLPKDRFSAERLKGVDSTLKIQPAKLEDSAVYLCASSRKLPRTATEENTIYFGEGSWLTVV.

The chain has TRBV6-4 and TRBJ1-1, with D possibly being TRBD1 (5 bases). V was pared by 4 bases and J by 3 bases, with 12 bases between. This CDR3 has 14 amino acids. Germline values: CDR1 MRHNA, CDR2 SNTAGT. The CDR3 nucleotides are TGTGCCAGCAGTGCCCGGGGAGGGGACACTGAAGCTTTCTTT. Translated, it gives CASSARGGDTEAFF.

V and J are TRBV7-9 and TRBJ2-7; the match to TRBD1 covers 7 bases. CDR3 length: 13 amino acids. From germline, CDR1 is SEHNR and CDR2 FQNEAQ (reference sequence). With V trimmed by 4 bases and J by 5 bases, 5 bases remained unmatched. Here the CDR3 reads CASSSTGSDEQYF. Written as DNA, the CDR3 is TGTGCCAGCAGCTCGACAGGGTCTGACGAGCAGTACTTC.

The rearrangement links TRBV5-1 to TRBJ2-2; D is undetermined. The germline gives CDR1 SGHRS, CDR2 YFSETQ. With 4 bases removed from V and 7 bases from J, the gap between germline ends came to 8 bases. The CDR3 extends over 12 amino acids. This CDR3 is CASSDTDGELFF. The CDR3 DNA reads as TGCGCCAGCAGCGACACAGACGGGGAGCTGTTTTTT.

This chain links TRBV7-9 with TRBJ1-5, with 10 positions matching TRBD1. The junction had 4 bases not matched to a gene; V was cut back by 5 bases and J by 3 bases. Germline V gene data show CDR1 as SEHNR and CDR2 as FQNEAQ (reference sequence). CDR3 length: 15 amino acids. The CDR3 loop is CASSQGQGNNQPQHF. The CDR3 nucleotides are TGTGCCAGCAGCCAGGGACAGGGGAACAATCAGCCCCAGCATTTT.